This T cell receptor (beta chain) is from a study of OX40 agonist ivuxolimab in advanced cancers. Study outcomes and limitations: The study observed clonal expansion of CD4+ and CD8+ blood T cells by week 6 at 0.1 to 3.0 mg/kg.

Germline assignment: CDR1 SGHRS and CDR2 YFSETQ. The CDR3 has 15 residues. Trimming took 0 bases from V and 7 from J, leaving 16 bases between them. Autoimmune disease history or systemic immunosuppression led to patient exclusion. The timepoints at which blood was sampled were baseline, cycle 4 day 1, and cycle 7 day 1. To note about this clone: What it binds is not known.

Method: immunoSEQ multiplex PCR; TCRdb's copy keeps in-frame clones and lacks some. Here the sample spans about 60,000 clones, about four fifths being singletons. V gene TRBV5-1 combines with J gene TRBJ1-2, with no clear D. Sample: CD4+ or CD8+ T cells sorted from blood, taken in a trial of the OX40 agonist ivuxolimab. The receptor comes from an adult with an advanced solid tumor such as melanoma, head and neck, liver or kidney cancer. Written as DNA, the CDR3 is TGCGCCAGCAGCTTGGACCGGCCAGGTGGGCTTGGCTACACCTTC. Translation gives CASSLDRPGGLGYTF. The entire variable domain, with the rest obtained from reference TRBV5-1 and TRBJ1-2, is as follows: KAGVTQTPRYLIKTRGQQVTLSCSPISGHRSVSWYQQTPGQGLQFLFEYFSETQRNKGNFPGRFSGRQFSNSRSEMNVSTLELGDSALYLCASSLDRPGGLGYTFGSGTRLTVV.